This TCR beta chain was identified during a study of response to subunit inactivated influenza vaccine (dated by TCRdb to the late 2010s). The study in broad terms: Deep quantitative profiling of the T cell receptor repertoire was used in the study to follow responses to a trivalent subunit inactivated influenza vaccine.

This clonotype was observed many times. The antigen it binds to is not known. No clone much larger than this one lies a single base away; base qualities are absent. Library construction relied on RT-PCR. Sequencing took place on an Illumina HiSeq 2500. TCRdb handled the public reads itself, with Q25 trimming in fastp and clone calling in MiXCR, and kept productive beta chains. Rows with a matching CDR3 protein are joined into one entry that keeps the most common DNA and genes. Counted in this sample were about 620,000 distinct CDR3 sequences; about 10% of them appeared once. Roughly 10% of the sample is held by the ten biggest clonotypes. Study-wide conclusions, independent of this receptor: It was suggested by the authors that each seasonal influenza vaccination may recruit only a limited number of new T cells.

Inclusive of the bounding cysteine and phenylalanine, the CDR3 is 14 residues long. Just the 42-base CDR3 DNA is kept, in frame starting at base 1. Trimming accounts for 6 bases at V and 5 bases at J, while the number of junction bases matched to no gene is 6. Per the germline V gene (reference sequence), DFQATT is the CDR1 and SNEGSKA is the CDR2. The clonotype originates from a man in his fifties or sixties who received an inactivated influenza vaccine. Donor details come from another sample of the same person, matched by shared clones. Sequencing was performed on PBMCs from blood, taken on the day of vaccination. The chain uses TRBV20-1 and TRBJ2-3; TRBD2 fits 12 bases in the junction. The CDR3 protein: CSALATSGGDTQYF. The DNA sequence is TGCAGTGCCCTAGCGACTAGCGGGGGAGATACGCAGTATTTT.